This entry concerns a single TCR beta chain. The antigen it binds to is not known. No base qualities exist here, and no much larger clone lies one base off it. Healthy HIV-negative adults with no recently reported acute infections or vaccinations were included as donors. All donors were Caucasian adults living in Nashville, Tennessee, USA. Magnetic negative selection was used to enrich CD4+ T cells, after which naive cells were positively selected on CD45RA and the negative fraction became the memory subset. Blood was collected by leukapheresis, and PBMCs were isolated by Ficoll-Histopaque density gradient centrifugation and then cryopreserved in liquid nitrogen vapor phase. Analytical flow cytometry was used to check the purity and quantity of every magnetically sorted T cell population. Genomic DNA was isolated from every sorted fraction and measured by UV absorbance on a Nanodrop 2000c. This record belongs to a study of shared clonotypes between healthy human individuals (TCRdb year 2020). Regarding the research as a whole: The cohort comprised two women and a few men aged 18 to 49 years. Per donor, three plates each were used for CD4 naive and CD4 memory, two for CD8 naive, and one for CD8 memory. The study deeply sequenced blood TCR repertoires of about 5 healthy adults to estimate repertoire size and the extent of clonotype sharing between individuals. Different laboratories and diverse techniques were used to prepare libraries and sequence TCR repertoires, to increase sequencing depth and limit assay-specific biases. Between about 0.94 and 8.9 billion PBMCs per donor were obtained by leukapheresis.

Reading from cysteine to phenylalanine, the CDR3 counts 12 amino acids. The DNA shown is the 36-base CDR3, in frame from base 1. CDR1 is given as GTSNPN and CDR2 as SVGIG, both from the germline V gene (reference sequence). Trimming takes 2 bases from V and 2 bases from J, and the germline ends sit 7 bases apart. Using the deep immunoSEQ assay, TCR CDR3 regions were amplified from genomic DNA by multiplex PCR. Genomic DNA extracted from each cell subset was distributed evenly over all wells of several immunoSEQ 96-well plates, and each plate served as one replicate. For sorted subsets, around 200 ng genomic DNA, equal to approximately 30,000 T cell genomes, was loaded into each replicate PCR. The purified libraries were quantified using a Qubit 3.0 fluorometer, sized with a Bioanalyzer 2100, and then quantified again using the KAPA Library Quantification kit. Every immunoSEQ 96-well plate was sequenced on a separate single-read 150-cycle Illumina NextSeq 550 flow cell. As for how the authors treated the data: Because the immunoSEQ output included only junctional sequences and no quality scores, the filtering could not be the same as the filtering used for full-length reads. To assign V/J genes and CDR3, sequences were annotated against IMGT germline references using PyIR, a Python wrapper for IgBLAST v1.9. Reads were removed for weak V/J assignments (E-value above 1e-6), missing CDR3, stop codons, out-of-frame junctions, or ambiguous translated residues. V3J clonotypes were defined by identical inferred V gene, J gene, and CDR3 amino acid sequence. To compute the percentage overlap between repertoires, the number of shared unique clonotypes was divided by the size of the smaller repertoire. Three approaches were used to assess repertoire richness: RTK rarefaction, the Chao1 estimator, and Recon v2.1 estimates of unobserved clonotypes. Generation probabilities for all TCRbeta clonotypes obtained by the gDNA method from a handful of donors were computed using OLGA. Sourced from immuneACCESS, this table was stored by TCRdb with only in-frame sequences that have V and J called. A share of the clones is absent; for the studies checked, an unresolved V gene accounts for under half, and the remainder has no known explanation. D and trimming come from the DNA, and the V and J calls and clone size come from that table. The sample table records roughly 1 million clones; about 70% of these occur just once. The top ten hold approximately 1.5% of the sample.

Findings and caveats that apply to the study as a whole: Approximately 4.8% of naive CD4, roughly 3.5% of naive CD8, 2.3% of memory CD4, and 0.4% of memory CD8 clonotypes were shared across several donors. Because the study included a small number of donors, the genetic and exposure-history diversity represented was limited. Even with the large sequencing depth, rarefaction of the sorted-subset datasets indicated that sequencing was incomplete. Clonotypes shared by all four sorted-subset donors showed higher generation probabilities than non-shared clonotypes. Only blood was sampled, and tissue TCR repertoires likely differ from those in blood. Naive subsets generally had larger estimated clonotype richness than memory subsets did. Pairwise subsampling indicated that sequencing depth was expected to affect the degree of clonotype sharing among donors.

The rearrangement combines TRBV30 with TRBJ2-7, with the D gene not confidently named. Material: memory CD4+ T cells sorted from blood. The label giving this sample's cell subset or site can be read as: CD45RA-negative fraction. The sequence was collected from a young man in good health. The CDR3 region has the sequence CAWSLLTYEQYF. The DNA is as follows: TGTGCCTGGAGTCTCCTCACCTACGAGCAGTACTTC. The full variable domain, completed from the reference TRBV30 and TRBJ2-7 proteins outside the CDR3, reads SQTIHQWPATLVQPVGSPLSLECTVEGTSNPNLYWYRQAAGRGLQLLFYSVGIGQISSEVPQNLSASRPQDRQFILSSKKLLLSDSGFYLCAWSLLTYEQYFGPGTRLTVT.